The text below deals with one T cell receptor beta chain. The antigen is undetermined. Repertoires were generated with immunoSEQ multiplex PCR, while TCRdb's copy carries only in-frame clones and drops some. Among some 25,000 clones listed, roughly nine tenths were seen once. These data are taken from a study of lymphopenia after photon versus proton radiotherapy. Study observations and caveats: Authors raise, but do not show, better survival with proton therapy. Oligoclonal CD8+ Temra expansion after nadir drove photon patients' diversity drop.

Germline V gene data show CDR1 as SGHTA and CDR2 as FQGNSA. This CDR3 has 14 residues. V dropped 4 bases and J dropped 7; count of bases not matched to a gene: 6. The chain carries TRBV7-2 and TRBJ2-1; 8 nucleotides agree with TRBD1. Sequences were derived from peripheral blood, sampled from a patient treated with photon-based radiotherapy. The clonotype was recovered from a woman aged 50 to 60 with cholangiocarcinoma. CDR3 sequence: CASSSLRDRNEQFF. CDR3 bases: TGTGCCAGCAGCTCTCTCCGGGACAGGAATGAGCAGTTCTTC.